One and the same sample provided the 25 T cell receptor beta chains below, sequenced in a study of blood T cell repertoires in COVID-19. Assay used: immunoSEQ multiplex PCR; TCRdb lists only in-frame clones, some missing. The sample consists of around 160,000 clones, 85% to 90% of them appearing once. The sequencing sample was made of peripheral blood. The source is a man aged 18-30 years with COVID-19, enrolled during active disease.

The rearrangement joins TRBV10-3 to TRBJ2-5; D perhaps matches TRBD1 (6 bases). CDR1 and CDR2 from the germline V gene are ENHRY and SYGVKD. The CDR3 is 12 amino acids. V gave up 10 bases and J gave up 2 bases, with 11 bases separating them. CDR3 protein: CATAQGQETQYF. The CDR3, as DNA: TGTGCCACCGCACAGGGTCAAGAGACCCAGTACTTC.

The rearrangement uses TRBV30 and TRBJ2-7; TRBD2 is a possible D gene (5 bases). The length of the CDR3 is 15 residues. In germline, CDR1 is GTSNPN, CDR2 SVGIG (reference sequence). V lost 2 bases and J 4 bases, leaving 18 bases between the germline ends. In DNA form, the CDR3 reads TGTGCCTGGAGTACCCTGGACTCCGGGTTGTACGAGCAGTACTTC. Translated, it gives CAWSTLDSGLYEQYF.

The V and J genes are TRBV24-1 and TRBJ2-1, with D unclear. Trimming shortened V by 3 bases and J by 0 bases, and 8 bases separated the two germline ends. Germline V CDR1 and CDR2: KGHDR, SFDVKD. CDR3 size: 15 residues. The CDR3 is CATSDPFSSYNEQFF. CDR3 coding DNA: TGTGCCACCAGTGATCCATTCAGCTCCTACAATGAGCAGTTCTTC.

V usage is TRBV6-5 and J usage is TRBJ1-1, with 7 bases fitting TRBD1. The length of the CDR3 is 15 residues. The V gene end was trimmed by 4 bases and the J gene end by 1 base; junction bases not matched to a gene: 6. The germline V gene encodes CDR1 MNHEY and CDR2 SVGAGI. CDR3 in DNA: TGTGCCAGCAGTTGGGACAGCGCTACGAACACTGAAGCTTTCTTT. This sequence encodes CASSWDSATNTEAFF.

The chain uses TRBV7-3 and TRBJ2-3; tentatively, D is TRBD2 (6 bases). This CDR3 comprises 14 residues. CDR1 SGHTA and CDR2 FQGTGA come from the germline V gene. V lost 2 bases to trimming and J lost 4 bases, with 10 bases between them. This CDR3 reads CASSLRGNPDTQYF. CDR3 nucleotides: TGTGCCAGCAGCTTACGGGGGAACCCAGATACGCAGTATTTT.

The rearrangement links TRBV13 to TRBJ1-1; D unclear. Per germline, CDR1 PRHDT and CDR2 FYEKMQ (reference sequence). The CDR3 spans 12 residues. CDR3: CASRVWNTEAFF. The CDR3 bases are TGTGCGAGTCGGGTTTGGAACACTGAAGCTTTCTTT. Variable domain in full (rest from reference TRBV13 and TRBJ1-1): AAGVIQSPRHLIKEKRETATLKCYPIPRHDTVYWYQQGPGQDPQFLISFYEKMQSDKGSIPDRFSAQQFSDYHSELNMSSLELGDSALYFCASRVWNTEAFFGQGTRLTVV.

The V gene is TRBV30, the J gene TRBJ2-2, with D hard to call. V lost 5 bases and J 7 bases, leaving 14 bases between the germline ends. The CDR3 length is 13 residues. The germline V gene has CDR1 GTSNPN and CDR2 SVGIG (reference sequence). CDR3 loop: CAWGQQLGGELFF. CDR3 bases: TGTGCCTGGGGGCAACAGTTAGGCGGGGAGCTGTTTTTT.

The J gene is TRBJ2-2, the V gene TRBV3-1 (or the pseudogene TRBV3-2); tentatively, D is TRBD1 (6 bases). The CDR3 covers 18 residues. Germline CDR1 LGHDT, CDR2 YNNKEL (reference sequence). V was pared by 2 bases and J by 2 bases, with 18 bases between. The CDR3 reads CASSQFRGRGSNTGELFF. For the CDR3, the DNA is TGTGCCAGCAGCCAATTCCGGGGAAGGGGGAGCAACACCGGGGAGCTGTTTTTT.

This clone was detected a few times. V and J are TRBV11-2 and TRBJ2-7; D unclear. With 0 bases removed from V and 3 bases from J, the gap between germline ends came to 3 bases. CDR3 length: 12 amino acids. The germline V gene encodes CDR1 SGHAT and CDR2 FQNNGV. CDR3 DNA: TGTGCCAGCAGCTTAGATAGCTACGAGCAGTACTTC. Translated: CASSLDSYEQYF.

The chain employs TRBV7-2 and TRBJ1-5; 8 nucleotides match TRBD1. Germline-derived CDR1 and CDR2 are SGHTA and FQGNSA. J lost 7 bases, V lost 8 bases, and 16 bases had no gene match. This CDR3 comprises 16 residues. CDR3 loop: CASSLTGGAWDQPQHF. Written as DNA, the CDR3 is TGTGCCAGCTCTTTAACAGGGGGGGCATGGGACCAGCCCCAGCATTTT.

The V call is TRBV18, the J call TRBJ1-2; no definite D call. Deletions cut 3 bases from V and 7 bases from J, with 6 bases between. Germline loops: CDR1 KGHSH, CDR2 LQKENI. CDR3 length: 11 residues. The CDR3 here is CASSPRSGYTF. DNA for the CDR3: TGTGCCAGCTCACCGCGGTCTGGCTACACCTTC.

This rearrangement joins TRBV5-1 to TRBJ2-7; 10 bases match TRBD2. The V gene end was trimmed by 0 bases and the J gene end by 7 bases; junction bases not matched to a gene: 10. The CDR3 runs 16 residues. Germline V lookup: CDR1 SGHRS, CDR2 YFSETQ. DNA for the CDR3: TGCGCCAGCAGCTTGGGAGAAGCGGGAGGGCCGGGGGAGCAGTACTTC. Its protein product is CASSLGEAGGPGEQYF. The whole variable domain, remainder taken from reference TRBV5-1 and TRBJ2-7, is KAGVTQTPRYLIKTRGQQVTLSCSPISGHRSVSWYQQTPGQGLQFLFEYFSETQRNKGNFPGRFSGRQFSNSRSEMNVSTLELGDSALYLCASSLGEAGGPGEQYFGPGTRLTVT.

The J gene is TRBJ2-1, the V gene TRBV5-1; 13 bases agree with TRBD2. Germline V lookup: CDR1 SGHRS, CDR2 YFSETQ. This CDR3 comprises 15 residues. V shed 4 bases and J 8 bases; nucleotides not matched to a gene: 6. The CDR3 nucleotides read TGCGCCAGCAGCAGAGGACTAGCGGGAGTCGATGAGCAGTTCTTC. It specifies CASSRGLAGVDEQFF.

This chain connects TRBV10-3 to TRBJ2-1, with D possibly being TRBD2 (5 bases). In germline, CDR1 is ENHRY, CDR2 SYGVKD. The CDR3 loop spans 14 amino acids. The V gene lost 4 bases and the J gene lost 0 bases, with 7 bases spanning the gap. CDR3 sequence (DNA): TGTGCCATCAGTGTTGGGAGCTCCTACAATGAGCAGTTCTTC. This gives the protein CAISVGSSYNEQFF.

J is TRBJ2-1 and V is TRBV7-3; 9 bases fit TRBD1. The germline V gene has CDR1 SGHTA and CDR2 FQGTGA. V lost 4 bases, J lost 7 bases, and 8 bases stayed unmatched. This CDR3 is 15 amino acids long. In nucleotides, the CDR3 is TGTGCCAGCAGCTCCGGGACAGGGTTGGGGAATGAGCAGTTCTTC. Protein sequence: CASSSGTGLGNEQFF.

V is TRBV6-5 and J is TRBJ2-1; 9 bases agree with TRBD2. Trimming at V came to 2 bases and at J to 2 bases, leaving 1 base not matched to a gene. Germline CDR1 reads MNHEY; CDR2 reads SVGAGI. This CDR3 is 15 amino acids long. The CDR3: CASSYASGAYNEQFF. In DNA, the CDR3 is TGTGCCAGCAGTTACGCTAGCGGGGCCTACAATGAGCAGTTCTTC.

CDR3 in DNA: TGTGCCAGCAGCGTAAAAGGGGGCGACTATGGCTACACCTTC. Protein product: CASSVKGGDYGYTF. V and J are TRBV9 and TRBJ1-2; TRBD1 matches 7 bases. Germline CDR1 SGDLS, CDR2 YYNGEE. Unmatched junction bases numbered 3, after V lost 1 base and J lost 3 bases. CDR3 size: 14 residues.

The chain recombines TRBV3-1 (or the pseudogene TRBV3-2) with TRBJ2-7, with 10 bases that match TRBD1. V trimming: 4 bases; J trimming: 2 bases; junction bases outside the gene matches: 8. This CDR3 contains 16 residues. Germline V lookup: CDR1 LGHDT, CDR2 YNNKEL (reference sequence). CDR3 residues: CASSLGQGRLAYEQYF. CDR3 nucleotides: TGTGCCAGCAGCCTGGGACAGGGGAGGTTAGCCTACGAGCAGTACTTC.

This rearrangement joins TRBV6-1 to TRBJ2-2; 8 bases line up with TRBD2. Looked up from germline, CDR1 is MNHNS and CDR2 is SASEGT. J gave up 6 bases and V 1 base, and 4 bases lay outside the gene matches. The CDR3 covers 15 residues. CDR3 protein: CASSEEVGGAGELFF. The CDR3 nucleotides read TGTGCCAGCAGTGAAGAGGTCGGGGGGGCCGGGGAGCTGTTTTTT.

This chain uses TRBV27 with TRBJ2-5; the D gene is possibly TRBD1 (6 bases). Trimming took 3 bases from V and 6 from J, leaving 11 bases between them. Germline lookup yields CDR1 MNHEY and CDR2 SMNVEV (reference sequence). CDR3 length: 13 amino acids. The CDR3 spells CASSFGQFQTQYF. As DNA, the CDR3 is TGTGCCAGCAGTTTCGGACAGTTCCAGACCCAGTACTTC.

The chain employs TRBV2 and TRBJ2-7; D perhaps matches TRBD2 (7 bases). The CDR3 consists of 15 residues. Germline V gives CDR1 SNHLY, CDR2 FYNNEI. Trimming took 6 bases from V and 5 from J, leaving 20 bases between them. The CDR3 region is CASSTRGQGIHEQYF. The CDR3 DNA reads TGTGCCAGCAGCACGCGGGGGCAGGGTATCCACGAGCAGTACTTC.

V gene TRBV28 combines with J gene TRBJ2-7, with 7 bases fitting TRBD1. The trim removed 5 bases at V and 3 bases at J, leaving 1 base unmatched. Germline CDR1 MDHEN, CDR2 SYDVKM. The CDR3 consists of 12 residues. The CDR3 protein is CASSTGVYEQYF. The DNA for the CDR3 is TGTGCCAGCAGTACAGGGGTCTACGAGCAGTACTTC.

This chain joins TRBV27 and TRBJ2-5; 8 bases map to TRBD2. J gave up 5 bases and V 8 bases, and 16 bases lay outside the gene matches. Germline V gene sequence: CDR1 MNHEY, CDR2 SMNVEV (reference sequence). The CDR3 spans 16 residues. The DNA of the CDR3 is TGTGCCAGCGCTCCTCTCTTGAGCGGGAGAAAGGAGACCCAGTACTTC. Amino acid sequence: CASAPLLSGRKETQYF.

The chain recombines TRBV24-1 with TRBJ2-7; TRBD2 might be the D (6 bases). Germline V gene sequence: CDR1 KGHDR, CDR2 SFDVKD. The CDR3 is made up of 13 amino acids. With 11 bases removed from V and 5 bases from J, the gap between germline ends came to 18 bases. CDR3 sequence reads: CAISGGEHDEQYF. DNA of the CDR3: TGTGCCATTTCCGGGGGTGAACACGACGAGCAGTACTTC.

The chain recombines TRBV7-9 with TRBJ2-7; D may be TRBD1 (5 bases). From germline, CDR1 is SEHNR and CDR2 FQNEAQ (reference sequence). Trimming stripped 4 bases from V and 0 bases from J, with 16 bases between. The CDR3 has 16 residues. The CDR3 nucleotides read TGTGCCAGCAGCTCCTCGACAGTTCTGAGCTCCTACGAGCAGTACTTC. It yields the protein CASSSSTVLSSYEQYF.